This is a list of T cell receptor beta chains from one sample in a study of read filtering for tumor transcriptome and immune sequencing. TCRdb redid the calling of the reads with MiXCR, one entry per CDR3 protein. In the table there are 35,000 to 50,000 distinct CDR3 sequences, 12% of which are singletons. The sequencing sample was made of a population of CD138-negative cells sorted from bone marrow. The source is a donor aged 40 or over with multiple myeloma. The conserved cysteine and the conserved F or W are not part of the CDR3 here. The order of the fields is V gene, clone size, CDR3 protein. Size is omitted from some rows. Given values are once, few, many or a class for expanded clones.

>TRBV10-3|many
AISGWNTGNTEAF
>TRBV4-1|many
ASSQDFASNQPQH
>TRBV20-1|many
SGKAGNIQY
>TRBV24-1|many
ATSDLGQGEETQY
>TRBV20-1|many
SASGGRGLTGELF
>TRBV5-4|few
ASSFRTGSSYNSPLH
>TRBV6-5|few
ASSYSSGAQY
>TRBV10-3|many
AMSAGGSGNYEQY
>TRBV10-2|.
ASARGDEQY
>TRBV10-2|many
ASPPGQGAPPQETQY
>TRBV6-1|many
ASSEGTGGLGELF
>TRBV6-5|many
ASSRVRSGVYGYT
>TRBV11-2|once
ASSQTAGFLETQY
>TRBV27|.
ASSLSGGADYNEQF
>TRBV5-1|many
ASSLMGITDTQY
>TRBV6-2/TRBV6-3|.
ASSYGQQGGEAF
>TRBV20-1|many
SAPSGGDTQY
>TRBV7-2|many
ASSFDGSSYNEQF
>TRBV5-1|many
ASSLTPGSYEQY
>TRBV18|few
ASSPRAGTQETQY
>TRBV7-6|many
ASSLEGRSYT
>TRBV6-2/TRBV6-3|many
ASATSGGVKETQY
>TRBV5-1|.
ASSLGAARSYNEQF
>TRBV7-9|few
ASSPGDTGANVLT
>TRBV27|many
ASRDQTGNTGELF